This T cell receptor beta chain was retrieved from a study of CD8 T cells in ankylosing spondylitis. CDR1 is SGDLS and CDR2 is YYNGEE in the germline V gene. V shed 0 bases and J shed 1 base, with 3 bases lying between them. The CDR3 is 13 residues long. TCRdb passed the 5' RACE reads through MiXCR, listing each CDR3 protein once. This table holds about 5,700 distinct CDR3 sequences, 2.1% found once. This clonotype has ten or more counts. The rearrangement links TRBV9 to TRBJ2-3, with unresolved D. The receptor's source is a male donor with ankylosing spondylitis or in good health (not recorded which). Input material: blood, either unsorted or a sorted T cell fraction (not recorded which). The CDR3 DNA is TGTGCCAGCAGCGTAGACGGCACAGATACGCAGTATTTT. Amino acid sequence: CASSVDGTDTQYF.